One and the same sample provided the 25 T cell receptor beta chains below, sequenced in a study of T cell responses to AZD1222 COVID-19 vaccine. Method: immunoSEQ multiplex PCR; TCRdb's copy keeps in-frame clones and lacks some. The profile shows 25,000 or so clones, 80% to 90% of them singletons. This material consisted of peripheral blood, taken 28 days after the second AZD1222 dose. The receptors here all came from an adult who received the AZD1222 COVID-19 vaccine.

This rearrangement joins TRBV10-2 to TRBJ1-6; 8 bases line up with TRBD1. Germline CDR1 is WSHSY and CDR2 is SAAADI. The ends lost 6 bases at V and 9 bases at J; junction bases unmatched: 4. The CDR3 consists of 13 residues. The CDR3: CASRGQESSPLHF. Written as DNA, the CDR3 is TGCGCCAGCAGGGGACAGGAGAGTTCACCCCTCCACTTT.

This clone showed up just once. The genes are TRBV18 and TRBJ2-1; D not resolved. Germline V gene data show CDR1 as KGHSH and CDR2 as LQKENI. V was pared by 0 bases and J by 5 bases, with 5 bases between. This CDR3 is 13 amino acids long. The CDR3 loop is CASSPPGHNEQFF. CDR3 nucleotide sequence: TGTGCCAGCTCACCACCGGGTCACAATGAGCAGTTCTTC.

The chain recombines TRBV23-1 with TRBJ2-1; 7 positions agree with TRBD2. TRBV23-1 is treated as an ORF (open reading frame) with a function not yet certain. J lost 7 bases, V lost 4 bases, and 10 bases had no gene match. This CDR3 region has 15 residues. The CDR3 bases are TGCGCCAGCAGTCTTTTCGGCAGGGAGGGGAATGAGCAGTTCTTC. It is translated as CASSLFGREGNEQFF.

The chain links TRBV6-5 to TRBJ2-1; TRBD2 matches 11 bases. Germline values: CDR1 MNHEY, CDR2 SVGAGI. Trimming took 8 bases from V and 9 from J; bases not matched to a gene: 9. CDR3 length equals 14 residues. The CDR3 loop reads CASFTSGRASEQFF. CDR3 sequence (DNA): TGTGCCAGCTTTACTAGCGGGAGAGCAAGTGAGCAGTTCTTC.

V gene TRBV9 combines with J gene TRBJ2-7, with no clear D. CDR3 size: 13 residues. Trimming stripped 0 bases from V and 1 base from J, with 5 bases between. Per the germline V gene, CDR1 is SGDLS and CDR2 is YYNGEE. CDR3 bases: TGTGCCAGCAGCGTAGAGGGTTCCTACGAGCAGTACTTC. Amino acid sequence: CASSVEGSYEQYF.

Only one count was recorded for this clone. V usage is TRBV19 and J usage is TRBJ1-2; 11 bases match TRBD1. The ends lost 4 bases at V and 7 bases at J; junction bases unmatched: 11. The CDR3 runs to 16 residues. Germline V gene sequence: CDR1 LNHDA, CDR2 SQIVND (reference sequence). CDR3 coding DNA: TGTGCCAGTAGTAGGGAATCCCGGGACAGGGGGATTGGCTACACCTTC. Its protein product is CASSRESRDRGIGYTF.

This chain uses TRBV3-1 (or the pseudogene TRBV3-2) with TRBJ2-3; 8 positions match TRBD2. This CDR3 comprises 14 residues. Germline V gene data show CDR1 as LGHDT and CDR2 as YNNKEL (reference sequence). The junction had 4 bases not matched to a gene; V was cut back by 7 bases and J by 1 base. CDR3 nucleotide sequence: TGTGCCAGCAAGCGGGAGTTGGGCACAGATACGCAGTATTTT. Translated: CASKRELGTDTQYF.

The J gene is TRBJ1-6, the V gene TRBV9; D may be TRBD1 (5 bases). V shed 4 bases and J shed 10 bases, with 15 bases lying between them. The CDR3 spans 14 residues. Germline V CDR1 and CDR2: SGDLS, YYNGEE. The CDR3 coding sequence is TGTGCCAGCAGCTCCGGAGGGGCCAACTCACCCCTCCACTTT. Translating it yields CASSSGGANSPLHF.

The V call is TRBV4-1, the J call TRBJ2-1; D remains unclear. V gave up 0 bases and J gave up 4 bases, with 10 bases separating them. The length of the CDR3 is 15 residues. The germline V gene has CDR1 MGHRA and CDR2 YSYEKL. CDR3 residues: CASSQDPDRYNEQFF. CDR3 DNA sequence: TGCGCCAGCAGCCAAGATCCCGACCGTTACAATGAGCAGTTCTTC.

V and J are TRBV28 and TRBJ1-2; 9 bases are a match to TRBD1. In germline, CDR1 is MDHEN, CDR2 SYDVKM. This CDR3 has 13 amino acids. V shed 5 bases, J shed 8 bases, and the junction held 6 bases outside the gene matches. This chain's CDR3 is CASSLQGAGGYTF. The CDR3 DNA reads TGTGCCAGCAGTCTACAGGGGGCTGGAGGCTACACCTTC.

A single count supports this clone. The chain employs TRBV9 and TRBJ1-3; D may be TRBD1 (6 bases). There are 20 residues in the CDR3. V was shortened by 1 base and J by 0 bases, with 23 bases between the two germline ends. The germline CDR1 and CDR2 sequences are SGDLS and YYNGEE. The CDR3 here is CASSVTPYPGESTSGNTIYF. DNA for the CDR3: TGTGCCAGCAGCGTAACTCCCTACCCAGGGGAGTCTACCTCTGGAAACACCATATATTTT.

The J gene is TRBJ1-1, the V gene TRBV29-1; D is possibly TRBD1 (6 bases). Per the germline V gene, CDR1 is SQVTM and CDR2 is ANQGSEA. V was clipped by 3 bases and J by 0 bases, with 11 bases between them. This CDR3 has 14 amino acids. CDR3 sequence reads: CSVDRGPMNTEAFF. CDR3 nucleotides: TGCAGCGTTGACAGGGGACCCATGAACACTGAAGCTTTCTTT.

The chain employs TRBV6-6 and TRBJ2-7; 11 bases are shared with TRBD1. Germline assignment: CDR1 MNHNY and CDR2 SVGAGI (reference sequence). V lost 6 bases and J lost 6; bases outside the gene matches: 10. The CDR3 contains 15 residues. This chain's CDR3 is CASRSGQGANSEQYF. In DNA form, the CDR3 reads TGTGCCAGCAGGTCCGGACAGGGGGCTAATTCCGAGCAGTACTTC.

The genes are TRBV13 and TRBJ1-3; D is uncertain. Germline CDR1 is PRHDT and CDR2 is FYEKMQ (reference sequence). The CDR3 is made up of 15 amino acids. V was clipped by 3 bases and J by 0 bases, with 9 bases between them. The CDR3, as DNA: TGTGCCAGCAGCTTGGACGGTTTCTCTGGAAACACCATATATTTT. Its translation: CASSLDGFSGNTIYF.

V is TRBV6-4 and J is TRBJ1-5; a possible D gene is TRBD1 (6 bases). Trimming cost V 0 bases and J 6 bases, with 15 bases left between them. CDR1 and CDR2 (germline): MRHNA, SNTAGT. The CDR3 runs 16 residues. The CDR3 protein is CASSDSIKGGGQPQHF. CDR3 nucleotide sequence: TGTGCCAGCAGTGACTCGATTAAAGGGGGGGGTCAGCCCCAGCATTTT.

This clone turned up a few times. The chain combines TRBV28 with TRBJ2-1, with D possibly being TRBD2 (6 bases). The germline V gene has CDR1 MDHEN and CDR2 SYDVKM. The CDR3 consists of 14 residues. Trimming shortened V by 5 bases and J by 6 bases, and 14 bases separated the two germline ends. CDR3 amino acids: CASSRVGTLNEQFF. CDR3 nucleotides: TGTGCCAGCAGTAGAGTCGGGACTCTCAATGAGCAGTTCTTC.

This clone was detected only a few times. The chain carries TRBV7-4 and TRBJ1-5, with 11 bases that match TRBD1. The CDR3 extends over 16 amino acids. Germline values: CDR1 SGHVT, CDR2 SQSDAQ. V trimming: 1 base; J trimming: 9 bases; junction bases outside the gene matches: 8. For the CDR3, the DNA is TGTGCCAGCAGCTTAGGGGACAGGGGGTTAAAATGGCCCCAGCATTTT. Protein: CASSLGDRGLKWPQHF.

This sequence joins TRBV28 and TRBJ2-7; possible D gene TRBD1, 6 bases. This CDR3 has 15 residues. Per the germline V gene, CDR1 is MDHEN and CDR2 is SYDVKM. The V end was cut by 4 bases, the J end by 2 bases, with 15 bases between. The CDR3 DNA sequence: TGTGCCAGCAGTTCCCCCAGGGGTCGTACCTACGAGCAGTACTTC. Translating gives CASSSPRGRTYEQYF.

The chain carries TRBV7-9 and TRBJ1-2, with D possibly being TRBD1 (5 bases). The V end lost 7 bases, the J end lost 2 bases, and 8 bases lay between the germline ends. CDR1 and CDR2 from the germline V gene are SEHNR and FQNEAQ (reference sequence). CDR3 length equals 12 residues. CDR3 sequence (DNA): TGTGCCAGCATTACAGGCAACTATGGCTACACCTTC. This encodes CASITGNYGYTF.

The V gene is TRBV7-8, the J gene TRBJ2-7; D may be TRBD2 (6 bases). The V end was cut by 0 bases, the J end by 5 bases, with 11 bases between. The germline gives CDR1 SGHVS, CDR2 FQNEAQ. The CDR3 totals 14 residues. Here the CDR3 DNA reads TGTGCCAGCAGCTTAGCGGGGGGATTCCACGAGCAGTACTTC. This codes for CASSLAGGFHEQYF.

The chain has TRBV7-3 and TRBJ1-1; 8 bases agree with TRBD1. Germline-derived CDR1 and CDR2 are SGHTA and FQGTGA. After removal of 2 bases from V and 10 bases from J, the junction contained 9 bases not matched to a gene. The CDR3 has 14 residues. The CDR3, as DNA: TGTGCCAGCAGCTTAGCCGGGACAGGCGGGGGAGCTTTCTTT. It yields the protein CASSLAGTGGGAFF.

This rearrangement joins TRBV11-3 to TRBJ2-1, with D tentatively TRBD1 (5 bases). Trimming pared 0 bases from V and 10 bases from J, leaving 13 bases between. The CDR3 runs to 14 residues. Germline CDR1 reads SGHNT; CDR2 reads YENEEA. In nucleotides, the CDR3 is TGTGCCAGCAGCTTAGATGGGGCATCAGGAGAGCAGTTCTTC. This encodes CASSLDGASGEQFF.

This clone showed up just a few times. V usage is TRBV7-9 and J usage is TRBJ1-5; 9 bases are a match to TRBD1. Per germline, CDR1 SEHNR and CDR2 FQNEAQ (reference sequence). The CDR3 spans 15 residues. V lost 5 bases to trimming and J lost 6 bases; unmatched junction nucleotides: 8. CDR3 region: CASSASGTGSQPQHF. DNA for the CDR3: TGTGCCAGCAGCGCTTCCGGGACAGGGTCTCAGCCCCAGCATTTT.

The CDR3, as DNA: TGCGCCAGCAGCATTCCACAGGGGGATGAGCAGTTCTTC. This sequence encodes CASSIPQGDEQFF. J is TRBJ2-1 and V is TRBV5-1; the match to TRBD1 covers 8 bases. V dropped 4 bases and J dropped 8; count of bases not matched to a gene: 5. The CDR3 runs 13 residues. CDR1 is SGHRS, CDR2 YFSETQ, per germline.

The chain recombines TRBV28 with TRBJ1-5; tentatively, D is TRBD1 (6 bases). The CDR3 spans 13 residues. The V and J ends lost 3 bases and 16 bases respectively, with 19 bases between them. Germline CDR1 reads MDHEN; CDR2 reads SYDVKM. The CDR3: CASSLAGGRGQHF. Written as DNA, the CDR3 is TGTGCCAGCAGTTTGGCCGGGGGCCGGGGCCAACATTTT.